The rows below give T cell receptor beta chains drawn from one sample of a study of vaccination and CD4 T cells after COVID-19. Via MiXCR, TCRdb re-called the PCR reads, giving one row per CDR3 protein. The sample has fewer than 25,000 distinct CDR3 sequences, 50% to 65% seen once; the top ten hold around 1%. The source was CD4+ T cells from blood, collected before SARS-CoV-2 vaccination. These receptors were collected from a human donor who had recovered from COVID-19. CDR3s include the opening cysteine and the closing phenylalanine or tryptophan.

CDR3 protein: CAISWEQSTDTQYF
V gene: TRBV10-3

CDR3 protein: CASTFPDGEQFF
V gene: TRBV28

CDR3 protein: CASSFRDFGYTF
V gene: TRBV7-9

CDR3 protein: CASSLLYSNQPQHF
V gene: TRBV19

CDR3 protein: CAWIQGAPGQGVGYTF
V gene: TRBV30

CDR3 protein: CSARVVGTGFPYGYTF
V gene: TRBV20-1

CDR3 protein: CASSGSGGSTEAFF
V gene: TRBV6-2/TRBV6-3

CDR3 protein: CASSSQRETQYF
V gene: TRBV7-2

CDR3 protein: CASSPSGSTYEQYF
V gene: TRBV7-9

CDR3 protein: CASSPQGSNQPQHF
V gene: TRBV28